The clone carrying this TCR beta chain was observed once. Here immunoSEQ multiplex PCR was the method, and the copy in TCRdb shows in-frame clones only, minus some. Of about 320,000 clones detected, 90% appear once; the ten largest clones hold approximately 5%. Treatment meaning: 15 to 20 received Ad26.COV2.S at low or high dose, single or two shots; 5 received placebo; per-sample allocation not given. Specimens were obtained on day 63 following the first vaccine or placebo injection. The record originates from a study of Ad26.COV2.S vaccination and SARS-CoV-2 variants. This TCR was sampled from a person aged 18 to 59 who received the Ad26.COV2.S COVID-19 vaccine or a placebo. The source was peripheral blood, collected in a trial of Ad26.COV2.S vaccine versus placebo.

The CDR3 DNA reads TGTGCCAGCAGCTTGAAAGGACCCTATGGCTACACCTTC. It encodes CASSLKGPYGYTF. V usage is TRBV7-2 and J usage is TRBJ1-2; D gene uncertain. This CDR3 is 13 amino acids long. Trimming took 3 bases from V and 4 from J, leaving 9 bases between them. Germline lookup yields CDR1 SGHTA and CDR2 FQGNSA.